The 30 T cell receptor beta chains listed next were all sequenced from one sample in a study of T cells in localized non-small cell lung cancer. Produced via immunoSEQ multiplex PCR; TCRdb's table is partial and in-frame only. The repertoire has more than 6,000 clones, under 65% of them found once; the top ten carry 2.8%. Material: lymph node tissue, obtained before any cancer treatment. The receptors were gathered from a female donor of 60 years or more with stage I lung adenocarcinoma.

The CDR3 bases are TGTGCCAGCAATATCGAGAATATAGTAGACCACACTGAAGCTTTCTTT. This encodes CASNIENIVDHTEAFF. The chain uses TRBV28 and TRBJ1-1; D call uncertain. Germline V gene sequence: CDR1 MDHEN, CDR2 SYDVKM. V lost 7 bases to trimming and J lost 3 bases, with 21 bases between them. The CDR3 spans 16 residues.

The chain recombines TRBV19 with TRBJ2-7; possibly TRBD1 for D (6 bases). The CDR3 runs to 11 residues. The germline V and J ends were trimmed by 3 bases and 12 bases, with 12 bases remaining between them. Germline lookup yields CDR1 LNHDA and CDR2 SQIVND (reference sequence). The CDR3 loop is CASSIGQSWYF. As DNA, the CDR3 is TGTGCCAGTAGTATCGGACAGTCTTGGTACTTC.

The rearrangement links TRBV29-1 to TRBJ2-3, with TRBD2 as a possible D gene (6 bases). Germline lookup yields CDR1 SQVTM and CDR2 ANQGSEA. The CDR3 has 14 amino acids. V lost 6 bases to trimming and J lost 5 bases, with 18 bases between them. CDR3 nucleotide sequence: TGCAGCGTGGTTGGCAGGGCGGGAAGAGATACGCAGTATTTT. It specifies CSVVGRAGRDTQYF.

The chain is built from TRBV6-7 and TRBJ2-3; D unresolved. Being an ORF, TRBV6-7 has a function that is uncertain. Trimming shortened V by 0 bases and J by 0 bases, and 7 bases separated the two germline ends. The CDR3 runs 15 residues. CDR3 region: CASSYSGVSTDTQYF. Here the CDR3 DNA reads TGTGCCAGCAGTTACTCCGGCGTTAGCACAGATACGCAGTATTTT.

By proportion, this clone is medium-sized. The V gene is TRBV11-3, the J gene TRBJ2-5; 7 bases are shared with TRBD1. This CDR3 has 15 residues. Germline CDR1 is SGHNT and CDR2 is YENEEA. J gave up 2 bases and V 3 bases, and 6 bases lay outside the gene matches. Here the CDR3 reads CASSLRGRGQETQYF. CDR3 bases: TGTGCCAGCAGCTTGAGGGGGCGCGGGCAAGAGACCCAGTACTTC.

This clone was counted only a few times. The junction shows a germline mismatch at one end, possibly a read error. This chain links TRBV6-8 with TRBJ1-5; D gene uncertain. The V gene's germline CDR1 is MNHGY and CDR2 SAAAGT. The CDR3 contains 14 residues. The CDR3 here is CTSSPLAVDQPQHF. CDR3 sequence (DNA): TGTACCAGCAGCCCCCTAGCGGTAGATCAGCCCCAGCATTTT.

The V gene is TRBV9, the J gene TRBJ1-2, with D maybe TRBD1 (6 bases). The CDR3 extends over 12 amino acids. The V gene's germline CDR1 is SGDLS and CDR2 YYNGEE. Trimming cost V 4 bases and J 5 bases, with 9 bases left between them. CDR3: CASSTQGYGYTF. The CDR3 nucleotides read TGTGCCAGCAGCACTCAGGGGTATGGCTACACCTTC.

This chain uses TRBV30 with TRBJ2-6; D may be TRBD1 or TRBD2 (5 bases each). From germline, CDR1 is GTSNPN and CDR2 SVGIG (reference sequence). This CDR3 is 15 amino acids long. Trimming left V 4 bases short and J 0 bases short, with 10 bases between. CDR3 sequence reads: CAWNPGLSGANVLTF. The CDR3 bases are TGTGCCTGGAACCCGGGGCTCTCTGGGGCCAACGTCCTGACTTTC.

V is TRBV11-3 and J is TRBJ2-7, with 7 bases identical to TRBD2. V lost 3 bases and J lost 2; bases outside the gene matches: 4. Germline CDR1 SGHNT, CDR2 YENEEA. This CDR3 has 14 residues. The CDR3, as DNA: TGTGCCAGCAGCTTGTCCGGGAGGCCCTACGAGCAGTACTTC. Encoded protein: CASSLSGRPYEQYF.

Concerning this clone itself: The germline gene is not matched at one end of the junction; a read error may be the cause. The V call is TRBV19, the J call TRBJ1-1; D remains ambiguous. Germline V CDR1 and CDR2: LNHDA, SQIVND (reference sequence). The CDR3 spans 13 residues. The chain's CDR3 is CASKEIVNTEAFF. The CDR3, as DNA: TGTGCCAGTAAGGAGATCGTGAATACTGAAGCTTTCTTT. Looking up the rest from reference TRBV19 and TRBJ1-1 gives the full variable domain: DGGITQSPKYLFRKEGQNVTLSCEQNLNHDAMYWYRQDPGQGLRLIYYSQIVNDFQKGDIAEGYSVSREKKESFPLTVTSAQKNPTAFYLCASKEIVNTEAFFGQGTRLTVV.

This chain connects TRBV4-1 to TRBJ2-5; 7 bases match TRBD1. The CDR3 covers 14 residues. V shed 2 bases, J shed 4 bases, and the junction held 4 bases outside the gene matches. The germline CDR1 and CDR2 sequences are MGHRA and YSYEKL. Here the CDR3 DNA reads TGCGCCAGCAGCCAACCGTACAGGGGAGAGACCCAGTACTTC. It translates to CASSQPYRGETQYF.

This rearrangement joins TRBV29-1 to TRBJ1-1, with TRBD1 matching over 9 bases. The V gene's germline CDR1 is SQVTM and CDR2 ANQGSEA. V trimming: 3 bases; J trimming: 7 bases; junction bases outside the gene matches: 9. CDR3 length: 14 amino acids. Here the CDR3 reads CSVEGGTGSIEAFF. DNA for the CDR3: TGCAGCGTTGAGGGGGGGACAGGGTCAATTGAAGCTTTCTTT.

The chain is built from TRBV9 and TRBJ2-7, with D perhaps TRBD1 or TRBD2 (6 bases each). V was shortened by 0 bases and J by 5 bases, with 15 bases between the two germline ends. Germline V lookup: CDR1 SGDLS, CDR2 YYNGEE. This CDR3 contains 15 residues. The CDR3 sequence: CASSVATGGVDEQYF. CDR3 coding DNA: TGTGCCAGCAGCGTAGCTACCGGGGGCGTCGACGAGCAGTACTTC.

The V call is TRBV19, the J call TRBJ2-1; 7 nucleotides align to TRBD1. The CDR3 extends over 15 amino acids. Germline CDR1 reads LNHDA; CDR2 reads SQIVND (reference sequence). Trimming removed 5 bases from V and 5 bases from J; junction bases left unmatched: 9. This CDR3 is CASSLKQGWNNEQFF. CDR3 DNA: TGTGCCAGTAGTCTTAAACAGGGGTGGAACAATGAGCAGTTCTTC. Looking up the rest from reference TRBV19 and TRBJ2-1 gives the full variable domain: DGGITQSPKYLFRKEGQNVTLSCEQNLNHDAMYWYRQDPGQGLRLIYYSQIVNDFQKGDIAEGYSVSREKKESFPLTVTSAQKNPTAFYLCASSLKQGWNNEQFFGPGTRLTVL.

This chain connects TRBV2 to TRBJ2-5; possible D gene TRBD1, 5 bases. This CDR3 spans 14 amino acids. Trimming removed 3 bases at V and 2 bases at J, with 10 bases between. Per germline, CDR1 SNHLY and CDR2 FYNNEI. This chain's CDR3 is CASSDPRQQETQYF. DNA for the CDR3: TGTGCCAGCAGTGACCCGAGACAGCAAGAGACCCAGTACTTC.

This clone was picked up a small number of times. This rearrangement joins TRBV7-6 to TRBJ1-3; D ambiguous. The CDR3 totals 15 residues. Germline CDR1 SGHVS, CDR2 FNYEAQ. Trimming took off 3 bases at V and 2 bases at J, with 11 bases between the two ends. The CDR3 DNA is TGTGCCAGCAGCTTGGCCGTGAATCCTGGAAACACCATATATTTT. It is translated as CASSLAVNPGNTIYF.

This rearrangement joins TRBV25-1 to TRBJ1-2, with D tentatively TRBD1 (5 bases). CDR3 length: 14 amino acids. Looked up from germline, CDR1 is MGHDK and CDR2 is SYGVNS. The V and J ends lost 6 bases and 0 bases respectively, with 11 bases between them. This chain's CDR3 is CASREGKSNYGYTF. The CDR3 coding sequence is TGTGCCAGCAGGGAGGGGAAATCTAACTATGGCTACACCTTC.

The V call is TRBV28, the J call TRBJ1-2, with D unresolved. Between the trimmed V and J ends, which lost 2 bases and 2 bases, there was a span of 6 bases. In germline, CDR1 is MDHEN, CDR2 SYDVKM. The CDR3 is 13 amino acids. CDR3 coding DNA: TGTGCCAGCAGTTTACCCAGGAACTATGGCTACACCTTC. Its translation is CASSLPRNYGYTF.

The chain uses TRBV6-8 and TRBJ1-1; 8 positions agree with TRBD1. This CDR3 has 15 residues. Germline-derived CDR1 and CDR2 are MNHGY and SAAAGT. The V and J ends lost 2 bases and 2 bases, in that order; junction bases with no gene match: 4. CDR3: CASSYHSGGNTEAFF. In DNA, the CDR3 is TGTGCCAGCAGTTACCACTCAGGGGGCAACACTGAAGCTTTCTTT.

J is TRBJ2-7 and V is TRBV9; 11 nucleotides line up with TRBD1. This CDR3 is built from 16 residues. Per germline, CDR1 SGDLS and CDR2 YYNGEE. V shed 4 bases and J 3 bases; nucleotides not matched to a gene: 9. CDR3 bases: TGTGCCAGCAGCCCCACCGGGACAGGGGGTTACTACGAGCAGTACTTC. It translates to CASSPTGTGGYYEQYF. Filled out from reference TRBV9 and TRBJ2-7, the complete variable domain reads DSGVTQTPKHLITATGQRVTLRCSPRSGDLSVYWYQQSLDQGLQFLIQYYNGEERAKGNILERFSAQQFPDLHSELNLSSLELGDSALYFCASSPTGTGGYYEQYFGPGTRLTVT.

The chain joins TRBV19 to TRBJ1-1, with TRBD1 matching over 10 bases. The V gene end was trimmed by 9 bases and the J gene end by 2 bases; junction bases not matched to a gene: 6. Germline-derived CDR1 and CDR2 are LNHDA and SQIVND (reference sequence). CDR3 size: 14 residues. In DNA, the CDR3 is TGTGCCAGCGACAGGGGGCGCCTCAACACTGAAGCTTTCTTT. Translation gives CASDRGRLNTEAFF.

The chain uses TRBV19 and TRBJ1-5; D may be TRBD1 (6 bases). Germline V CDR1 and CDR2: LNHDA, SQIVND (reference sequence). The ends were cut back, 3 bases at V and 4 bases at J, with 13 bases in the middle. The CDR3 spans 15 residues. In DNA, the CDR3 is TGTGCCAGTAGTATCCAGGGGCTGCTTAATCAGCCCCAGCATTTT. Translation: CASSIQGLLNQPQHF.

The chain combines TRBV30 with TRBJ1-2; TRBD1 matches 7 bases. V was pared by 3 bases and J by 8 bases, with 12 bases of the junction left unmatched. Germline V gene data show CDR1 as GTSNPN and CDR2 as SVGIG (reference sequence). CDR3 length: 14 residues. CDR3 protein: CAWRREQGTRGYTF. CDR3 bases: TGTGCCTGGAGGAGGGAACAGGGGACGCGCGGCTACACCTTC.

This rearrangement joins TRBV9 to TRBJ1-1, with a tentative D call TRBD1 (5 bases). With 5 bases removed from V and 8 bases from J, the gap between germline ends came to 13 bases. Per the germline V gene, CDR1 is SGDLS and CDR2 is YYNGEE. The CDR3 has 12 residues. In DNA, the CDR3 is TGTGCCAGCAGTTTCATGGCAGGGGAAGCTTTCTTT. It specifies CASSFMAGEAFF. The full variable domain, rest sourced from reference TRBV9 and TRBJ1-1, is DSGVTQTPKHLITATGQRVTLRCSPRSGDLSVYWYQQSLDQGLQFLIQYYNGEERAKGNILERFSAQQFPDLHSELNLSSLELGDSALYFCASSFMAGEAFFGQGTRLTVV.

The chain's CDR3 is CASSQIGTARKGGGGYTF. In DNA, the CDR3 is TGTGCCAGCAGCCAAATAGGGACAGCTCGAAAAGGGGGTGGTGGCTACACCTTC. This chain joins TRBV7-7 and TRBJ1-2, with 7 nucleotides matching TRBD1. The CDR3 spans 18 residues. Germline trimming cut 5 bases from V and 7 bases from J; bases unmatched to any gene: 22. Looked up from germline, CDR1 is SSHAT and CDR2 is FNYEAQ (reference sequence).

V gene TRBV18 combines with J gene TRBJ1-1; D is possibly TRBD1 (6 bases). The germline gives CDR1 KGHSH, CDR2 LQKENI. The CDR3 consists of 15 residues. V shed 3 bases and J shed 1 base, with 12 bases lying between them. DNA of the CDR3: TGTGCCAGCTCACCCATCAGGGGAGAGAACACTGAAGCTTTCTTT. The encoded protein is CASSPIRGENTEAFF. The variable domain in full, with the rest retrieved from reference TRBV18 and TRBJ1-1, is NAGVMQNPRHLVRRRGQEARLRCSPMKGHSHVYWYRQLPEEGLKFMVYLQKENIIDESGMPKERFSAEFPKEGPSILRIQQVVRGDSAAYFCASSPIRGENTEAFFGQGTRLTVV.

The chain recombines TRBV19 with TRBJ1-2; 8 bases line up with TRBD1. The CDR3 loop spans 18 amino acids. CDR1 and CDR2 (germline): LNHDA, SQIVND (reference sequence). V lost 4 bases to trimming and J lost 3 bases; unmatched junction nucleotides: 16. DNA for the CDR3: TGTGCCAGTAGTAGAAGACAGGGGATCAACTTGCTAGACTATGGCTACACCTTC. It codes for CASSRRQGINLLDYGYTF.

This clone was counted only a few times. This chain uses TRBV6-8 with TRBJ2-7; weak D call: TRBD1 (6 bases). The germline gives CDR1 MNHGY, CDR2 SAAAGT. V lost 6 bases, J lost 1 base, and 25 bases lay in between. The CDR3 is 18 amino acids. CDR3 loop: CASSHLRPGHSSSYEQYF. The CDR3 DNA follows: TGTGCCAGCAGCCACCTCCGACCGGGACACTCATCTTCCTACGAGCAGTACTTC.

The chain uses TRBV28 and TRBJ1-2; possible D gene TRBD1, 5 bases. V was pared by 7 bases and J by 3 bases, with 21 bases between. The CDR3 has 16 amino acids. CDR1 MDHEN and CDR2 SYDVKM come from the germline V gene. The CDR3 DNA sequence: TGTGCCAGCATCTGGGGGGGAGTAGGACCTTACTATGGCTACACCTTC. Translation gives CASIWGGVGPYYGYTF.

The chain has TRBV19 and TRBJ2-7; 10 bases agree with TRBD1. Trimming removed 3 bases from V and 4 bases from J; junction bases left unmatched: 6. The germline V gene has CDR1 LNHDA and CDR2 SQIVND (reference sequence). This CDR3 contains 15 residues. CDR3 DNA sequence: TGTGCCAGTAGTATGTCCCCGGGACAGGGGTACGAGCAGTACTTC. It yields the protein CASSMSPGQGYEQYF.